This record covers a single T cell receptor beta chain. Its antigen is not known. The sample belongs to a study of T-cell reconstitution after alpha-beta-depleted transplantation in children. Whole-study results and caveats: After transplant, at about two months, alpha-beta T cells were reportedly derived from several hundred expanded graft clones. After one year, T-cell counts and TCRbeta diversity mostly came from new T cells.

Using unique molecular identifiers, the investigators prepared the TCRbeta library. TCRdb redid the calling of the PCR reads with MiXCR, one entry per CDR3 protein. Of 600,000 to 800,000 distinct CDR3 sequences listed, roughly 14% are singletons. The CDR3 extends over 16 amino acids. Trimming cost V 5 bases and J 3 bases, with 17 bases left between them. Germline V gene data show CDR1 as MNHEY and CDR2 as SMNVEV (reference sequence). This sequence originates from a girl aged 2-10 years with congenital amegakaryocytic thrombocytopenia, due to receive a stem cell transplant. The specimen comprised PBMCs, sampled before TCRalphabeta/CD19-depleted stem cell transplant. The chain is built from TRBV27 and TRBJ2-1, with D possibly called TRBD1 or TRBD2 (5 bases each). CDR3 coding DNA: TGTGCCAGCAGTCCCTCCGGGGCAGGTTACTACAATGAGCAGTTCTTC. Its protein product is CASSPSGAGYYNEQFF.